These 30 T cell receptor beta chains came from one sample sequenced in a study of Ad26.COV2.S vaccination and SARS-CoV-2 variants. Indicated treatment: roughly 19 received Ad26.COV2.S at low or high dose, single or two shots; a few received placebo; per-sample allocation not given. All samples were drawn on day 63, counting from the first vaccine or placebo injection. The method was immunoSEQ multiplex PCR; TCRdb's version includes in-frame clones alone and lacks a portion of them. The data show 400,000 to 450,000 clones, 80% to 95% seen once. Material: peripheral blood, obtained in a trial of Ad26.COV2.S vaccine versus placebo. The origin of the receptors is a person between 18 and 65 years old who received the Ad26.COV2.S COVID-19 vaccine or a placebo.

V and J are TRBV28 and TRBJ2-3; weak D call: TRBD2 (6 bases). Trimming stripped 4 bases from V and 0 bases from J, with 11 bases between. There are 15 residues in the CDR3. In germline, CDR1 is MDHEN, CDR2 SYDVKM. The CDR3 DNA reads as TGTGCCAGCAGTTCGGGACTGGGAAGCACAGATACGCAGTATTTT. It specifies CASSSGLGSTDTQYF.

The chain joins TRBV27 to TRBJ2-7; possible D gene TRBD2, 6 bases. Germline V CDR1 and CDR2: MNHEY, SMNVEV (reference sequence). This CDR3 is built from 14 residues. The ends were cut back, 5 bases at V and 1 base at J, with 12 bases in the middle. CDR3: CASSPWGGSYEQYF. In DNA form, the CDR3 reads TGTGCCAGCAGTCCCTGGGGAGGATCCTACGAGCAGTACTTC.

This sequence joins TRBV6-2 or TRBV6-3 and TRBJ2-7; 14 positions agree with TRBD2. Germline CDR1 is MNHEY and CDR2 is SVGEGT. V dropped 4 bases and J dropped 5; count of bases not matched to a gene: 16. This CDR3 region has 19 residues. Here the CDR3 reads CASSSPEAGLAGGFDEQYF. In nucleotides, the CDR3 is TGTGCCAGCAGTTCTCCCGAGGCCGGACTAGCGGGAGGTTTCGACGAGCAGTACTTC.

CDR3 region: CASSELVGDSPYEQYF. In DNA, the CDR3 is TGTGCCAGCAGCGAGCTAGTGGGGGACTCACCCTACGAGCAGTACTTC. The genes are TRBV7-2 and TRBJ2-7; a weak D match, TRBD2 (6 bases). Germline assignment: CDR1 SGHTA and CDR2 FQGNSA. V lost 5 bases and J 2 bases, leaving 19 bases between the germline ends. The CDR3 contains 16 residues. Variable domain in full (rest from reference TRBV7-2 and TRBJ2-7): GAGVSQSPSNKVTEKGKDVELRCDPISGHTALYWYRQSLGQGLEFLIYFQGNSAPDKSGLPSDRFSAERTGGSVSTLTIQRTQQEDSAVYLCASSELVGDSPYEQYFGPGTRLTVT.

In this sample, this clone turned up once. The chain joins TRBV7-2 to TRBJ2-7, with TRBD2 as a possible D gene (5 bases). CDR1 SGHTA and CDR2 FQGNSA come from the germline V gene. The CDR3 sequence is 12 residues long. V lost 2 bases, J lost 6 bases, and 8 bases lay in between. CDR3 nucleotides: TGTGCCAGCAGCTTAACTGGACTCGAGCAGTACTTC. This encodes CASSLTGLEQYF.

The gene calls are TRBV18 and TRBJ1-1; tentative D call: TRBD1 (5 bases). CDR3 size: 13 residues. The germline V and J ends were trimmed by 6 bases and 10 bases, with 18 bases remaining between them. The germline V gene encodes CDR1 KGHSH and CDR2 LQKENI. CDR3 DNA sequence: TGTGCCAGCTCCCGTGGAACGGGGCCCGGAGCTTTCTTT. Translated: CASSRGTGPGAFF.

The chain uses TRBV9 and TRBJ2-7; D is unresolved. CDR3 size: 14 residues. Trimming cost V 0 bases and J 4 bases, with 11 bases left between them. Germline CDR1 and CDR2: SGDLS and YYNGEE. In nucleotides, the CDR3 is TGTGCCAGCAGCGTAGCCGTGGGTTCTTACGAGCAGTACTTC. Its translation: CASSVAVGSYEQYF.

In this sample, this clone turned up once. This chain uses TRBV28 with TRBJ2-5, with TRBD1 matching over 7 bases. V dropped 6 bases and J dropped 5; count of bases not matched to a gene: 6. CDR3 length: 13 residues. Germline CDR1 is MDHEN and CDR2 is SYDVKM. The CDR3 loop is CASRTDRDETQYF. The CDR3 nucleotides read TGTGCCAGCAGGACCGACAGGGACGAGACCCAGTACTTC. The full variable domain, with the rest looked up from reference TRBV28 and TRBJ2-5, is DVKVTQSSRYLVKRTGEKVFLECVQDMDHENMFWYRQDPGLGLRLIYFSYDVKMKEKGDIPEGYSVSREKKERFSLILESASTNQTSMYLCASRTDRDETQYFGPGTRLLVL.

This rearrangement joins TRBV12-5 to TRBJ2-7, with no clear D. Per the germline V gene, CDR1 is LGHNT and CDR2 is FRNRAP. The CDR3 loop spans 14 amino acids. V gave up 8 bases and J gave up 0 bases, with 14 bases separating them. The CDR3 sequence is CASRPQAASYEQYF. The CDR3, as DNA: TGTGCTAGTAGGCCCCAGGCAGCCTCCTACGAGCAGTACTTC.

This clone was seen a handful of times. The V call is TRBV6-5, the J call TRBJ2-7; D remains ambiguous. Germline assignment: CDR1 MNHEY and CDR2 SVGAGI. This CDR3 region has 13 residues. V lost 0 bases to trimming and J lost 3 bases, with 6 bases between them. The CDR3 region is CASSYSNNYEQYF. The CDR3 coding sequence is TGTGCCAGCAGTTACTCGAATAACTACGAGCAGTACTTC.

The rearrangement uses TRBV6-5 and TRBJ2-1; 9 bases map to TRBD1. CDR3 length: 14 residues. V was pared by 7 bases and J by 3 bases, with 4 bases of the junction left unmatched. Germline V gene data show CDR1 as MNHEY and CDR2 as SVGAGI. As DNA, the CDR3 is TGTGCCAGCACAACAGGGGGCGTCTACAATGAGCAGTTCTTC. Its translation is CASTTGGVYNEQFF.

The CDR3 spells CASSMWTSDGEQFF. CDR3 nucleotide sequence: TGTGCCAGTAGTATGTGGACTAGCGACGGTGAGCAGTTCTTC. This chain joins TRBV19 and TRBJ2-1, with 9 bases that match TRBD2. The CDR3 consists of 14 residues. Germline trimming cut 3 bases from V and 9 bases from J; bases unmatched to any gene: 6. The germline CDR1 and CDR2 sequences are LNHDA and SQIVND (reference sequence). Using reference TRBV19 and TRBJ2-1 for the parts outside the CDR3, the full variable domain is DGGITQSPKYLFRKEGQNVTLSCEQNLNHDAMYWYRQDPGQGLRLIYYSQIVNDFQKGDIAEGYSVSREKKESFPLTVTSAQKNPTAFYLCASSMWTSDGEQFFGPGTRLTVL.

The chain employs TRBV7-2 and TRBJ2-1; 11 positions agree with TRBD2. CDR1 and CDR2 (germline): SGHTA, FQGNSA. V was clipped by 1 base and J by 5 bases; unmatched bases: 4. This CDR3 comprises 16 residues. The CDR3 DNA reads TGTGCCAGCAGCTTAGGGGGGACTAGCGGCAACAATGAGCAGTTCTTC. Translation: CASSLGGTSGNNEQFF. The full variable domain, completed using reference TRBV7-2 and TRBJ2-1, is GAGVSQSPSNKVTEKGKDVELRCDPISGHTALYWYRQSLGQGLEFLIYFQGNSAPDKSGLPSDRFSAERTGGSVSTLTIQRTQQEDSAVYLCASSLGGTSGNNEQFFGPGTRLTVL.

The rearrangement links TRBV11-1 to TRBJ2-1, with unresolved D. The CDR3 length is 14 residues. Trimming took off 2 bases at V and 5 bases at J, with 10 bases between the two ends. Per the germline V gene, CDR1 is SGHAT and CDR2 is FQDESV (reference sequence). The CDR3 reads CASSLTRYDNEQFF. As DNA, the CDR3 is TGTGCCAGCAGCTTAACACGATATGACAATGAGCAGTTCTTC. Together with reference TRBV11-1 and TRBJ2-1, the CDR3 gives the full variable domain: EAEVAQSPRYKITEKSQAVAFWCDPISGHATLYWYRQILGQGPELLVQFQDESVVDDSQLPKDRFSAERLKGVDSTLKIQPAELGDSAMYLCASSLTRYDNEQFFGPGTRLTVL.

CDR3 sequence: CASSRLAGGSSYNEQFF. The CDR3 nucleotides are TGTGCCAGCAGCAGACTAGCGGGAGGGTCCTCCTACAATGAGCAGTTCTTC. The gene calls are TRBV3-1 (or the pseudogene TRBV3-2) and TRBJ2-1; 14 bases fit TRBD2. CDR1 and CDR2 from the germline V gene are LGHDT and YNNKEL (reference sequence). The CDR3 length is 17 residues. J lost 0 bases, V lost 5 bases, and 3 bases had no gene match.

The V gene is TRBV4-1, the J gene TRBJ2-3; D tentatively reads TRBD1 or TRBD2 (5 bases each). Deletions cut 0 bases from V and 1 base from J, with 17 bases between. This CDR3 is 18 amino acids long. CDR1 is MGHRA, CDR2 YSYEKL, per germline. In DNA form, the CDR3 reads TGCGCCAGCAGCCAAGATCTAACGGGGCATGGGGGCACAGATACGCAGTATTTT. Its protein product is CASSQDLTGHGGTDTQYF.

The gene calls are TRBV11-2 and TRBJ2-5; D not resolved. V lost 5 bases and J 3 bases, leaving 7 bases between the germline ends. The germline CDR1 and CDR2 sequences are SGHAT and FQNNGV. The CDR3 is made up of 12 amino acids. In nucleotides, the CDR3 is TGTGCCAGCAGCACCCAAGAAGAGACCCAGTACTTC. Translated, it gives CASSTQEETQYF. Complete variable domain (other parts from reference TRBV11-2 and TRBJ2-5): EAGVAQSPRYKIIEKRQSVAFWCNPISGHATLYWYQQILGQGPKLLIQFQNNGVVDDSQLPKDRFSAERLKGVDSTLKIQPAKLEDSAVYLCASSTQEETQYFGPGTRLLVL.

The CDR3 is CASPLRGDRMALGFF. CDR3 coding DNA: TGTGCCAGCCCTCTTCGCGGGGACAGGATGGCCCTCGGTTTCTTT. The rearrangement uses TRBV21-1 and TRBJ1-1; TRBD1, as called in the table, went unchecked against the DNA. TRBV21-1 is a documented pseudogene. The CDR3 has 15 amino acids.

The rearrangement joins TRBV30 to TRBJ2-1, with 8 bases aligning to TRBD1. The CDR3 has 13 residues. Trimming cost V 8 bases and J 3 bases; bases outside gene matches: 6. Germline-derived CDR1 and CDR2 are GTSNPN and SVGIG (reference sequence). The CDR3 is CAAGQGGYNEQFF. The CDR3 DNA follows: TGTGCCGCCGGACAGGGCGGCTACAATGAGCAGTTCTTC.

This chain's CDR3 is CASSLGQGTGYTF. The CDR3 nucleotides are TGCGCCAGCAGCTTGGGACAGGGGACTGGCTACACCTTC. The rearrangement uses TRBV5-1 and TRBJ1-2; the match to TRBD1 covers 8 bases. Per the germline V gene, CDR1 is SGHRS and CDR2 is YFSETQ. The V and J ends lost 0 bases and 7 bases, in that order; junction bases with no gene match: 2. The CDR3 loop spans 13 amino acids.

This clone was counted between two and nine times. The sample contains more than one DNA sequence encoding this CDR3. The CDR3 is CASSLGQNNEQFF. The DNA for the CDR3 is TGTGCCAGCAGTTTAGGACAGAACAATGAGCAGTTCTTC. The J gene is TRBJ2-1, the V gene TRBV27; TRBD1 is a possible D gene (6 bases). V was cut by 2 bases and J by 5 bases, with 7 bases left in between. The CDR3 extends over 13 amino acids. Germline-derived CDR1 and CDR2 are MNHEY and SMNVEV (reference sequence).

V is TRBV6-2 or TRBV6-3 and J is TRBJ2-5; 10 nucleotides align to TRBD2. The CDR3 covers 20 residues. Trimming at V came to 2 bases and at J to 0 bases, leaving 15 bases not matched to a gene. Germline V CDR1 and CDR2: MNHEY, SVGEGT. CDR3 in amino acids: CASSYDQRGGNSKYQETQYF. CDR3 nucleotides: TGTGCCAGCAGTTACGACCAGCGGGGGGGGAATTCTAAGTACCAAGAGACCCAGTACTTC.

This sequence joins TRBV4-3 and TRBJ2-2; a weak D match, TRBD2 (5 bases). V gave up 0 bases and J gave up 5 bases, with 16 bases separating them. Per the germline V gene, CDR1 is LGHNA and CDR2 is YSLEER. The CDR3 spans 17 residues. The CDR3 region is CASSQDSSGTGTGELFF. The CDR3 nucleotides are TGCGCCAGCAGCCAAGATTCATCGGGAACCGGTACCGGGGAGCTGTTTTTT.

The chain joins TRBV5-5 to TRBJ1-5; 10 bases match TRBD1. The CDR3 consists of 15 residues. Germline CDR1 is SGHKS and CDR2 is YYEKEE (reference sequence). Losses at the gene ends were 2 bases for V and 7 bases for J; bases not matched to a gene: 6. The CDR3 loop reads CASSFGTGEVQPQHF. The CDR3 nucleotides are TGTGCCAGCAGCTTCGGGACAGGGGAGGTACAGCCCCAGCATTTT. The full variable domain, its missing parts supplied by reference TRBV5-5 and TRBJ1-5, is DAGVTQSPTHLIKTRGQQVTLRCSPISGHKSVSWYQQVLGQGPQFIFQYYEKEERGRGNFPDRFSARQFPNYSSELNVNALLLGDSALYLCASSFGTGEVQPQHFGDGTRLSIL.

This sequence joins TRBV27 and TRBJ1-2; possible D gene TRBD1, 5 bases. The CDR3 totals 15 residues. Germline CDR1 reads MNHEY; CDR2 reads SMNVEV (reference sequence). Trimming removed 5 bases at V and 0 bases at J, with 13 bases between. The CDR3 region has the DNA TGTGCCAGCAGTCCCGAAGGACACCCTAACTATGGCTACACCTTC. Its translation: CASSPEGHPNYGYTF.

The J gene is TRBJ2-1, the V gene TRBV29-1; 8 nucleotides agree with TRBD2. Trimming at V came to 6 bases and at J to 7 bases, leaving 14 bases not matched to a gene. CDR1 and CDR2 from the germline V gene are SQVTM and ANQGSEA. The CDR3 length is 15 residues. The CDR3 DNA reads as TGCAGCGTAATTACCGAGCGGGAGTGGTCGAATGAGCAGTTCTTC. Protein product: CSVITEREWSNEQFF.

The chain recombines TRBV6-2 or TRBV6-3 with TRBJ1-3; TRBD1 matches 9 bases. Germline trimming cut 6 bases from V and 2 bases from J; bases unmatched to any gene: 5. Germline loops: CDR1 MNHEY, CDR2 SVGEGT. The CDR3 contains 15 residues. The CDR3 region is CASSWDRETGNTIYF. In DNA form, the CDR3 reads TGTGCCAGCAGCTGGGACAGGGAGACTGGAAACACCATATATTTT.

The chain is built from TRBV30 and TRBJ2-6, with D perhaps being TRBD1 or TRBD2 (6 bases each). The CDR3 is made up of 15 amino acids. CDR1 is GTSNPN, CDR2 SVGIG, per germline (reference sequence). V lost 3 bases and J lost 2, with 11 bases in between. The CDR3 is CAWRPGAAGANVLTF. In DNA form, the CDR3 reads TGTGCCTGGAGGCCGGGGGCGGCTGGGGCCAACGTCCTGACTTTC.

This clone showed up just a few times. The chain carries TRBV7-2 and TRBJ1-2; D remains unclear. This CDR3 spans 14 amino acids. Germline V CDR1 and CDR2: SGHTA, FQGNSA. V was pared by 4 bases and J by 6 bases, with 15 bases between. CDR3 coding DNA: TGTGCCAGCAGCTCTGGGATCCCAGGACATGGCTACACCTTC. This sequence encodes CASSSGIPGHGYTF.

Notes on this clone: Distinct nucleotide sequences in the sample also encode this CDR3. As DNA, the CDR3 is TGTGCCACCAGCAGAGATAGCGGGAGTTACAATGAGCAGTTCTTC. Translation: CATSRDSGSYNEQFF. The V and J genes are TRBV15 and TRBJ2-1; 9 bases are a match to TRBD2. V shed 0 bases and J 4 bases; nucleotides not matched to a gene: 1. The CDR3 totals 15 residues. The germline gives CDR1 LNHNV, CDR2 YYDKDF (reference sequence).